A selection of T cell receptor beta chains follows, all from one sample in a study of T cells in localized non-small cell lung cancer. Sequencing was performed with immunoSEQ multiplex PCR; in TCRdb, only in-frame clones are kept and a portion is missing. This repertoire shows approximately 1,600 clones, 23% found once; its top ten account for under 25%. Material: normal lung tissue next to the tumor, obtained before any cancer treatment. The receptors stem from a male donor at least 60 years old with stage II lung adenocarcinoma. Each CDR3 is given with its conserved first and last residue. A D gene is named only where the DNA matches it firmly. Clone size is shown for a subset of rows, as once, few, many or a class of expanded clone.

j_gene: TRBJ1-5; abundance: .; v_gene: TRBV28; d_gene: .; CDR3aa: CASSPLGSNQPQHF; CDR3nt: TGTGCCAGCAGCCCCCTGGGGAGCAATCAGCCCCAGCATTTT
j_gene: TRBJ1-2; abundance: few; v_gene: TRBV6-8; d_gene: .; CDR3aa: CASSYEGRGGYTF; CDR3nt: TGTGCCAGCAGTTACGAAGGCCGGGGCGGCTACACCTTC
j_gene: TRBJ2-5; abundance: few; v_gene: TRBV14; d_gene: .; CDR3aa: CASSPRRAQETQYF; CDR3nt: TGTGCCAGCAGCCCCCGACGGGCCCAAGAGACCCAGTACTTC
j_gene: TRBJ1-1; abundance: medium-sized; v_gene: TRBV7-2; d_gene: .; CDR3aa: CASRLSMNTEAFF; CDR3nt: TGTGCCAGCAGGCTATCAATGAACACTGAAGCTTTCTTT
j_gene: TRBJ2-5; abundance: large; v_gene: TRBV19; d_gene: .; CDR3aa: CASSLQQGAQETQYF; CDR3nt: TGTGCCAGTAGTTTACAACAGGGAGCTCAAGAGACCCAGTACTTC
j_gene: TRBJ2-1; abundance: .; v_gene: TRBV12-5; d_gene: TRBD2; CDR3aa: CASGPPLGGTGGGAYNEQFF; CDR3nt: TGTGCTAGTGGTCCACCCCTGGGAGGGACGGGTGGTGGGGCCTACAATGAGCAGTTCTTC
j_gene: TRBJ2-1; abundance: .; v_gene: TRBV28; d_gene: TRBD1; CDR3aa: CASSFRRGIYNEQFF; CDR3nt: TGTGCCAGCAGTTTCCGCAGGGGGATATACAATGAGCAGTTCTTC
j_gene: TRBJ2-7; abundance: medium-sized; v_gene: TRBV11-3; d_gene: TRBD2; CDR3aa: CASSPAGTSVVVQYF; CDR3nt: TGTGCCAGCAGCCCCGCCGGGACTAGCGTTGTGGTGCAGTACTTC
j_gene: TRBJ2-7; abundance: .; v_gene: TRBV18; d_gene: .; CDR3aa: CASSPGLGHEQYF; CDR3nt: TGTGCCAGCTCACCAGGCCTAGGGCACGAGCAGTACTTC
j_gene: TRBJ1-1; abundance: few; v_gene: TRBV11-3; d_gene: .; CDR3aa: CASSLGGPLNTEAFF; CDR3nt: TGTGCCAGCAGCTTAGGGGGACCTCTTAACACTGAAGCTTTCTTT
j_gene: TRBJ2-5; abundance: medium-sized; v_gene: TRBV12-5; d_gene: TRBD1; CDR3aa: CASTLGTEETQYF; CDR3nt: TGTGCCAGCACCCTCGGGACAGAAGAGACCCAGTACTTC
j_gene: TRBJ2-7; abundance: .; v_gene: TRBV30; d_gene: .; CDR3aa: CAWSYGSGEQYF; CDR3nt: TGTGCCTGGAGTTACGGTTCGGGCGAGCAGTACTTC
j_gene: TRBJ2-5; abundance: few; v_gene: TRBV11-3; d_gene: TRBD2; CDR3aa: CASSLSGAGETQYF; CDR3nt: TGTGCCAGCAGCTTAAGCGGGGCCGGAGAGACCCAGTACTTC
j_gene: TRBJ2-3; abundance: few; v_gene: TRBV9; d_gene: .; CDR3aa: CASSVARASGSTDTQYF; CDR3nt: TGTGCCAGCAGCGTAGCTCGGGCCAGCGGGAGCACAGATACGCAGTATTTT
j_gene: TRBJ2-1; abundance: .; v_gene: TRBV5-1; d_gene: TRBD2; CDR3aa: CASSLSAGGGEQFF; CDR3nt: TGCGCCAGCAGCTTGTCGGCGGGAGGTGGGGAGCAGTTCTTC
j_gene: TRBJ1-4; abundance: .; v_gene: TRBV6-8; d_gene: .; CDR3aa: CASSYSGAQSYEKLFF; CDR3nt: TGTGCCAGCAGTTACTCTGGAGCACAGAGCTATGAAAAACTGTTTTTT
j_gene: TRBJ2-3; abundance: .; v_gene: TRBV11-3; d_gene: .; CDR3aa: CASSLDRGSTDTQYF; CDR3nt: TGTGCCAGCAGCTTGGATCGGGGAAGCACAGATACGCAGTATTTT
j_gene: TRBJ1-1; abundance: .; v_gene: TRBV1; d_gene: .; CDR3aa: CASSQEGGNGAFF; CDR3nt: TGCGCCAGCAGCCAAGAAGGGGGCAATGGTGCTTTCTTT
j_gene: TRBJ2-5; abundance: .; v_gene: TRBV30; d_gene: .; CDR3aa: CASTGLTQETQYF; CDR3nt: TGTGCCTCTACAGGGTTAACCCAAGAGACCCAGTACTTC
j_gene: TRBJ2-7; abundance: .; v_gene: TRBV6-8; d_gene: TRBD2; CDR3aa: CASSLWLAGGTSEQYF; CDR3nt: TGTGCCAGCAGTTTGTGGCTAGCGGGAGGCACCAGCGAGCAGTACTTC
j_gene: TRBJ2-2; abundance: few; v_gene: TRBV6-8; d_gene: TRBD1; CDR3aa: CASTKTGRTGELFF; CDR3nt: TGTGCCAGCACTAAGACAGGGCGTACCGGGGAGCTGTTTTTT
j_gene: TRBJ2-7; abundance: .; v_gene: TRBV6-8; d_gene: TRBD1; CDR3aa: CASSYRDRRIVVLPEQYF; CDR3nt: TGTGCCAGCAGCTACCGGGACAGGAGAATCGTCGTCCTCCCCGAGCAGTACTTC
j_gene: TRBJ2-6; abundance: medium-sized; v_gene: TRBV11-3; d_gene: TRBD1; CDR3aa: CASSPSGTGAGANVLTF; CDR3nt: TGTGCCAGCAGCCCCTCTGGGACAGGGGCTGGGGCCAACGTCCTGACTTTC
j_gene: TRBJ2-6; abundance: medium-sized; v_gene: TRBV7-2; d_gene: .; CDR3aa: CASTLSGANVLTF; CDR3nt: TGTGCCAGCACGCTATCTGGGGCCAACGTCCTGACTTTC
j_gene: TRBJ1-1; abundance: few; v_gene: TRBV6-8; d_gene: .; CDR3aa: CASRRQSNTEAFF; CDR3nt: TGTGCCAGCAGGAGACAGTCGAACACTGAAGCTTTCTTT